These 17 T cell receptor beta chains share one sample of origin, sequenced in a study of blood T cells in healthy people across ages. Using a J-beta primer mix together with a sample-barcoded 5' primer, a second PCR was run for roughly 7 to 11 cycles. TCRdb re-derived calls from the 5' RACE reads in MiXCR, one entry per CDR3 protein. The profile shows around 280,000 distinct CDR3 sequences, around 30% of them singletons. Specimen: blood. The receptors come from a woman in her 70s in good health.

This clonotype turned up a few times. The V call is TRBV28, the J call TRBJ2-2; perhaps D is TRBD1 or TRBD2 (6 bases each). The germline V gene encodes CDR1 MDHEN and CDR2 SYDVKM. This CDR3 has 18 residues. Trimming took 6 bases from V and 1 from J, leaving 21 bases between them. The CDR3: CASSTSIGGRQNTGELFF. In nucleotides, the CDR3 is TGTGCCAGCAGCACAAGTATCGGGGGCAGGCAGAACACCGGGGAGCTGTTTTTT.

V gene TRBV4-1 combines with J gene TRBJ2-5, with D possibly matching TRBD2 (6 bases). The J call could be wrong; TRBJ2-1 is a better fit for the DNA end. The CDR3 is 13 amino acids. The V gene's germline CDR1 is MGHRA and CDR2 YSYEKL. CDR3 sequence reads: CASSQGGDTPQFF. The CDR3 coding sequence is TGCGCCAGCAGCCAAGGGGGGGATACCCCTCAGTTCTTC.

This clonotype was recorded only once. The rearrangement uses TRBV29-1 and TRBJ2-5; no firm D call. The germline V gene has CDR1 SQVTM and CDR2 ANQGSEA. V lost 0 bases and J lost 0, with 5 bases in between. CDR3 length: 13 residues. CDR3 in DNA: TGCAGCGTTGAAGATCCATACCAAGAGACCCAGTACTTC. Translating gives CSVEDPYQETQYF.

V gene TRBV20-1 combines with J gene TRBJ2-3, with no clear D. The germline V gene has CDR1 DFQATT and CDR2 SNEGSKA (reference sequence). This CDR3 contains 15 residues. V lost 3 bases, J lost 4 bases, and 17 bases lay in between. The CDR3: CSASSRPQGADTQYF. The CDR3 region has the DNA TGCAGTGCTAGTTCTCGGCCGCAAGGCGCAGATACGCAGTATTTT.

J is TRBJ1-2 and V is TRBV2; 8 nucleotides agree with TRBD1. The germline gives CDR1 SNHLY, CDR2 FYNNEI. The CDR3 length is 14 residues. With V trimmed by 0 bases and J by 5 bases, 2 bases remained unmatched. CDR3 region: CASSEAGQVYGYTF. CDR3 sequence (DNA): TGTGCCAGCAGTGAAGCGGGACAGGTTTATGGCTACACCTTC.

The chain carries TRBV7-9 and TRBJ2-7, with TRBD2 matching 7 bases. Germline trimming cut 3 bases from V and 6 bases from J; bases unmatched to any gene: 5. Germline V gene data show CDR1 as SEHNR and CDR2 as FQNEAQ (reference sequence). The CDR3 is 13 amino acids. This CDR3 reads CASSLAGAREQYF. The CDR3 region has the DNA TGTGCCAGCAGCTTGGCGGGAGCTCGCGAGCAGTACTTC.

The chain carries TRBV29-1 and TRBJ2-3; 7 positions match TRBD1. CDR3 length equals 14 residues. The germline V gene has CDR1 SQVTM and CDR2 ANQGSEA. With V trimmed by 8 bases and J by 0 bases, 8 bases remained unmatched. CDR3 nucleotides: TGCAGCCCGACCCGGGACAGAAGCACAGATACGCAGTATTTT. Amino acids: CSPTRDRSTDTQYF.

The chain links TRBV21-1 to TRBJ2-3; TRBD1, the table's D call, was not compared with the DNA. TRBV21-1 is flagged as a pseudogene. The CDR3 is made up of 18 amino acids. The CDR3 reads CASSKDNRAGTSTDTQYF. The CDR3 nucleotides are TGTGCCAGCAGCAAAGACAACAGGGCCGGTACAAGCACAGATACGCAGTATTTT.

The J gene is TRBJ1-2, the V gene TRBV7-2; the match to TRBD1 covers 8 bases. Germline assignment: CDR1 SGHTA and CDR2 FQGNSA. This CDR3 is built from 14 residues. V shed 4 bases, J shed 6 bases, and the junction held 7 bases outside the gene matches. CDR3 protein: CASSWDRTGNGYTF. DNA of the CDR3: TGTGCCAGCAGCTGGGACCGGACAGGGAATGGCTACACCTTC.

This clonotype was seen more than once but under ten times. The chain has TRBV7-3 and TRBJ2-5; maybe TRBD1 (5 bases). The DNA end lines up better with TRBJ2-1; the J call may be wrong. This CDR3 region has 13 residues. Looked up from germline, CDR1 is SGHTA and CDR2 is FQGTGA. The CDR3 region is CASSLTATTEQFF. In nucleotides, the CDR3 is TGTGCCAGCAGCTTGACAGCGACAACTGAGCAGTTCTTC.

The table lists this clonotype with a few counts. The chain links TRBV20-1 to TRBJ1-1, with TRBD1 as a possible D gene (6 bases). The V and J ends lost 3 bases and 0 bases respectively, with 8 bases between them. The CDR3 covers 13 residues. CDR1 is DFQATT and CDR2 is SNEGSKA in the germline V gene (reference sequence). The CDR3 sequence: CSARAGVNTEAFF. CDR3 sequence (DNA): TGCAGTGCTAGGGCAGGGGTGAACACTGAAGCTTTCTTT.

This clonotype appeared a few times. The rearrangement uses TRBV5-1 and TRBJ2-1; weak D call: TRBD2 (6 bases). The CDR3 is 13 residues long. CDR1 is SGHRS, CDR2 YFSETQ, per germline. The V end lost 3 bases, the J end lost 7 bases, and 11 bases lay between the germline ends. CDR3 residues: CASSSLRGNEQFF. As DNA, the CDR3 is TGCGCCAGCAGCTCCTTACGGGGGAATGAGCAGTTCTTC.

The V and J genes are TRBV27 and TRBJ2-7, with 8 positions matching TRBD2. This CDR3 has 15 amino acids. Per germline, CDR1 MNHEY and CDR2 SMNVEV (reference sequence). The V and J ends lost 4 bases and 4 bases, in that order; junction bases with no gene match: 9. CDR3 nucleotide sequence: TGTGCCAGCAGTTCCCCCACTAGCGGAGTATACGAGCAGTACTTC. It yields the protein CASSSPTSGVYEQYF.

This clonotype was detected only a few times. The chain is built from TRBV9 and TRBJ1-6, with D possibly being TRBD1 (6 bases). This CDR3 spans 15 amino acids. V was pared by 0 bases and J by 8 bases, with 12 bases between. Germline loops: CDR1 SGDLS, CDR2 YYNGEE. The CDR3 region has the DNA TGTGCCAGCAGCGTAGGAGGGGGGTCCGATTCACCCCTCCACTTT. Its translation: CASSVGGGSDSPLHF.

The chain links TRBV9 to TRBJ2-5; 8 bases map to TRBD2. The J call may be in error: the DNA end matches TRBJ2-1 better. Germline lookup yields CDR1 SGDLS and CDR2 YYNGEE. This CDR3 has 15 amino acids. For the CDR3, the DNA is TGTGCCAGCAGCCCCTCCGGGACTAGCTACAATGAGCAGTTCTTC. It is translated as CASSPSGTSYNEQFF.

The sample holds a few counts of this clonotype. The CDR3 nucleotides read TGTGCCAGCAGCTCTAGGGCCATATCGAACACCGGGGAGCTGTTTTTT. As protein: CASSSRAISNTGELFF. J is TRBJ2-2 and V is TRBV7-9, with D uncertain. CDR3 size: 16 residues. V lost 4 bases, J lost 0 bases, and 12 bases lay in between. Germline CDR1 reads SEHNR; CDR2 reads FQNEAQ (reference sequence).

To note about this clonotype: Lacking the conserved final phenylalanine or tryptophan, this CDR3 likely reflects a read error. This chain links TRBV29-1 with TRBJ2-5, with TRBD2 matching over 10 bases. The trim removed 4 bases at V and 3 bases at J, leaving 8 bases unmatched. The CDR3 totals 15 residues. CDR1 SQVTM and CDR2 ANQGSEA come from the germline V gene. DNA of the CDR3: TGCAGCGTTGTAAGATTCGGACTAGCGGAAGAGACCCAGTACCTC. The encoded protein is CSVVRFGLAEETQYL.